This passage covers 22 T cell receptor beta chains from one sample sequenced in a study of blood T cells in healthy people across ages. The use of a sample-barcoded 5' primer and a J-beta primer mix characterized a second PCR of about 7 to 12 cycles. MiXCR, run by TCRdb on the 5' RACE reads, gives a single entry per CDR3 protein. Seen here are roughly 680,000 distinct CDR3 sequences, around 21% observed once, and the top ten hold approximately 3.7%. Sample: blood. Receptors were obtained from a man between 65 and 85 years old in good health.

CDR3 protein: CATSRGAGDTEAFF. For the CDR3, the DNA is TGTGCCACCAGCAGAGGTGCGGGGGACACTGAAGCTTTCTTT. The gene calls are TRBV15 and TRBJ1-1; D possibly corresponds to TRBD1 (5 bases). V was clipped by 1 base and J by 3 bases, with 9 bases between them. The germline V gene encodes CDR1 LNHNV and CDR2 YYDKDF (reference sequence). The CDR3 is 14 amino acids.

J is TRBJ2-3 and V is TRBV20-1; TRBD2 agrees at 7 bases. Losses at the gene ends were 2 bases for V and 2 bases for J; bases not matched to a gene: 7. Germline loops: CDR1 DFQATT, CDR2 SNEGSKA (reference sequence). The CDR3 consists of 15 residues. The CDR3 reads CSARTAGAFTDTQYF. Here the CDR3 DNA reads TGCAGTGCTAGAACCGCGGGAGCCTTCACAGATACGCAGTATTTT.

This clonotype was counted a few times. The chain employs TRBV11-2 and TRBJ1-3; a weak D match, TRBD1 (5 bases). The V gene's germline CDR1 is SGHAT and CDR2 FQNNGV. Trimming pared 2 bases from V and 1 base from J, leaving 9 bases between. The CDR3 is 15 residues long. CDR3 sequence reads: CASSLQGLSGNTIYF. CDR3 bases: TGTGCCAGCAGCTTACAGGGTTTGTCTGGAAACACCATATATTTT.

V gene TRBV18 combines with J gene TRBJ1-4, with 9 positions matching TRBD1. Germline V gene lookup returns CDR1 KGHSH and CDR2 LQKENI. The V segment lost 5 bases and the J segment 6 bases; nucleotides outside the gene matches: 7. The CDR3 is 15 amino acids. The CDR3 here is CASSSNRDRDEKLFF. In nucleotides, the CDR3 is TGTGCCAGCTCAAGCAACCGGGACAGGGATGAAAAACTGTTTTTT.

The chain uses TRBV29-1 and TRBJ2-5; D is ambiguous. CDR1 and CDR2 (germline): SQVTM, ANQGSEA. Trimming cost V 3 bases and J 2 bases, with 10 bases left between them. This CDR3 comprises 13 residues. CDR3 sequence reads: CSVDPDSQETQYF. CDR3 sequence (DNA): TGCAGCGTTGACCCTGACTCGCAAGAGACCCAGTACTTC.

The chain employs TRBV6-2 or TRBV6-3 and TRBJ2-2; a weak D match, TRBD1 (5 bases). V was pared by 4 bases and J by 4 bases, with 13 bases between. Looked up from germline, CDR1 is MNHEY and CDR2 is SVGEGT. The CDR3 sequence is 15 residues long. CDR3 sequence reads: CASSWGRATTGELFF. The CDR3 DNA reads as TGTGCCAGCAGTTGGGGCAGGGCGACCACCGGGGAGCTGTTTTTT.

This clonotype was seen a few times. The chain joins TRBV2 to TRBJ1-1; TRBD1 is a possible D gene (5 bases). The V gene's germline CDR1 is SNHLY and CDR2 FYNNEI. Trimming took off 3 bases at V and 4 bases at J, with 15 bases between the two ends. CDR3 length: 15 residues. The CDR3 reads CASSDSAGFITEAFF. The CDR3 DNA reads TGTGCCAGCAGTGACAGCGCAGGGTTTATCACTGAAGCTTTCTTT.

The CDR3 bases are TGCAGCGTTGGGGGGGCTAGCGACAGCTCCTACAATGAGCAGTTCTTC. Its translation: CSVGGASDSSYNEQFF. The chain is built from TRBV29-1 and TRBJ2-1; D may correspond to TRBD1 or TRBD2 (6 bases each). The CDR3 runs 16 residues. Germline CDR1 reads SQVTM; CDR2 reads ANQGSEA. The germline V and J ends were trimmed by 4 bases and 0 bases, with 16 bases remaining between them.

This clonotype was seen more than once but under ten times. V gene TRBV20-1 combines with J gene TRBJ2-3; D possibly corresponds to TRBD2 (8 bases). The length of the CDR3 is 16 residues. CDR1 DFQATT and CDR2 SNEGSKA come from the germline V gene (reference sequence). V lost 2 bases, J lost 6 bases, and 21 bases lay in between. The CDR3 reads CSARNSLAETGDTQYF. For the CDR3, the DNA is TGCAGTGCTAGAAACTCACTAGCGGAGACAGGGGATACGCAGTATTTT.

The V call is TRBV2, the J call TRBJ1-3; no reliable D call. Germline V CDR1 and CDR2: SNHLY, FYNNEI. The V end was cut by 1 base, the J end by 3 bases, with 7 bases between. The CDR3 spans 14 residues. The CDR3 nucleotides are TGTGCCAGCAGTGAAGGAGTCAGTGGAAACACCATATATTTT. Translating gives CASSEGVSGNTIYF.

The chain joins TRBV5-1 to TRBJ2-5, with 9 bases aligning to TRBD2. The V segment lost 0 bases and the J segment 5 bases; nucleotides outside the gene matches: 8. The CDR3 runs 16 residues. CDR1 and CDR2 from the germline V gene are SGHRS and YFSETQ. Here the CDR3 DNA reads TGCGCCAGCAGCTTGGGAGCTAGCGGGACTGGGGAGACCCAGTACTTC. Translation: CASSLGASGTGETQYF.

The chain has TRBV20-1 and TRBJ2-3; tentatively, D is TRBD2 (5 bases). Germline V gene sequence: CDR1 DFQATT, CDR2 SNEGSKA (reference sequence). V was clipped by 0 bases and J by 6 bases, with 13 bases between them. The CDR3 has 14 amino acids. The CDR3 here is CSARDTLDPDTQYF. Written as DNA, the CDR3 is TGCAGTGCTAGAGATACACTAGATCCCGATACGCAGTATTTT.

In its sample, this clonotype was seen a few times. This chain uses TRBV2 with TRBJ2-6; D is unresolved. Germline CDR1 SNHLY, CDR2 FYNNEI. The CDR3 is 17 residues long. Trimming pared 5 bases from V and 0 bases from J, leaving 14 bases between. The CDR3 here is CASSKAGAVSGANVLTF. The CDR3 region has the DNA TGTGCCAGCAGTAAGGCAGGAGCCGTCTCTGGGGCCAACGTCCTGACTTTC.

This chain uses TRBV7-3 with TRBJ2-1; the match to TRBD2 covers 8 bases. The trim removed 1 base at V and 6 bases at J, leaving 5 bases unmatched. This CDR3 region has 15 residues. Germline CDR1 and CDR2: SGHTA and FQGTGA. The CDR3 DNA is TGTGCCAGCAGCTTAATTGGGACTAGTGTCAATGAGCAGTTCTTC. Translating gives CASSLIGTSVNEQFF.

The rearrangement links TRBV12-3 or TRBV12-4 to TRBJ2-1; D remains unclear. V was clipped by 0 bases and J by 6 bases, with 15 bases between them. The CDR3 totals 16 residues. CDR3 bases: TGTGCCAGCAGTTTAGCGCGGTCTGTTTTGGTCAATGAGCAGTTCTTC. This encodes CASSLARSVLVNEQFF.

This clonotype was observed a few times. This CDR3 is CASSLGGKRDSYEQYF. CDR3 bases: TGTGCCAGCAGCCTGGGGGGGAAAAGAGACTCCTACGAGCAGTACTTC. The chain couples TRBV2 to TRBJ2-7; 7 positions match TRBD2. The CDR3 has 16 residues. The V and J ends lost 6 bases and 0 bases, in that order; junction bases with no gene match: 11. Germline CDR1 and CDR2: SNHLY and FYNNEI. Full variable domain (outside the CDR3, taken from reference TRBV2 and TRBJ2-7): EPEVTQTPSHQVTQMGQEVILRCVPISNHLYFYWYRQILGQKVEFLVSFYNNEISEKSEIFDDQFSVERPDGSNFTLKIRSTKLEDSAMYFCASSLGGKRDSYEQYFGPGTRLTVT.

This clonotype was detected many times. V gene TRBV3-1 combines with J gene TRBJ2-3, with a weak D call TRBD2 (6 bases). This CDR3 is built from 16 residues. Trimming removed 1 base from V and 0 bases from J, with 11 bases in between. The germline gives CDR1 LGHDT, CDR2 YNNKEL (reference sequence). CDR3 protein: CASSQVVAESTDTQYF. In nucleotides, the CDR3 is TGTGCCAGCAGCCAAGTGGTAGCGGAAAGCACAGATACGCAGTATTTT.

This clonotype showed up just a few times. This chain uses TRBV21-1 with TRBJ2-3; TRBD1, the table's D call, lacks a check against the DNA. TRBV21-1 is annotated as a pseudogene. The CDR3 has 15 residues. The CDR3 protein is CASSFQGVYTDTQYF. The CDR3 bases are TGTGCCAGCAGCTTCCAGGGGGTCTACACAGATACGCAGTATTTT.

This clonotype was counted only a few times. This CDR3 reads CASSSSGQIGTQYF. DNA for the CDR3: TGTGCCAGCAGCTCCAGCGGACAGATTGGGACCCAGTACTTC. The genes are TRBV7-2 and TRBJ2-5; perhaps TRBD1 as D (6 bases). V lost 4 bases, J lost 7 bases, and 16 bases lay in between. The germline V gene encodes CDR1 SGHTA and CDR2 FQGNSA. There are 14 residues in the CDR3.

This clonotype was observed a few times. The chain is built from TRBV5-1 and TRBJ1-1; 9 bases line up with TRBD1. In germline, CDR1 is SGHRS, CDR2 YFSETQ. The CDR3 contains 14 residues. V was pared by 4 bases and J by 4 bases, with 5 bases of the junction left unmatched. The CDR3 bases are TGCGCCAGCAGCGTTACAGGGGGCTTCACTGAAGCTTTCTTT. This translates into CASSVTGGFTEAFF.

The chain has TRBV11-1 and TRBJ2-7; 10 nucleotides align to TRBD2. V trimming: 5 bases; J trimming: 3 bases; junction bases outside the gene matches: 1. The CDR3 totals 13 residues. Germline CDR1 reads SGHAT; CDR2 reads FQDESV (reference sequence). The CDR3 protein is CASSGTSDYEQYF. The CDR3 coding sequence is TGTGCCAGCAGCGGGACTAGCGACTACGAGCAGTACTTC.

The chain employs TRBV28 and TRBJ2-1, with TRBD1 matching 7 bases. CDR1 is MDHEN, CDR2 SYDVKM, per germline. This CDR3 is built from 15 residues. V gave up 7 bases and J gave up 4 bases; unmatched junction bases: 10. DNA of the CDR3: TGTGCCAGCACCATCCCGGGACAGTTTTACAATGAGCAGTTCTTC. Translating gives CASTIPGQFYNEQFF.